This record covers a single T cell receptor beta chain. Its specificity is not known. With V trimmed by 0 bases and J by 3 bases, 14 bases remained unmatched. CDR1 and CDR2 (germline): SGHRS, YFSETQ. CDR3 length: 18 residues. Each and every patient relapsed after autologous stem cell transplantation, and patients got differing brentuximab vedotin exposure. This specimen belongs to a study of PD-1 blockade in classical Hodgkin lymphoma. The overall study: With a 2-week interval, patients received intravenous nivolumab at 3 mg/kg. Findings of the study overall: Whoever responded completely had baseline diversity much like that seen in newly diagnosed patients. Reports described newly diagnosed patients as having lower baseline TCR diversity than healthy donors.

Assay used: immunoSEQ multiplex PCR; TCRdb lists only in-frame clones, some missing. This sample has about 58,000 clones; more than 75% occur once, and the top ten carry roughly 5.4%. The specimen comprised peripheral blood mononuclear cells (PBMCs), sampled before the second cycle of nivolumab. This clonotype was obtained from a human donor with classical Hodgkin lymphoma. V usage is TRBV5-1 and J usage is TRBJ2-7; TRBD1 agrees at 8 bases. The CDR3 sequence: CASSLAGTGGGGYYEQYF. As DNA, the CDR3 is TGCGCCAGCAGCTTGGCTGGAACAGGGGGAGGTGGTTACTACGAGCAGTACTTC. Based on the CDR3 plus reference TRBV5-1 and TRBJ2-7, the full variable domain is KAGVTQTPRYLIKTRGQQVTLSCSPISGHRSVSWYQQTPGQGLQFLFEYFSETQRNKGNFPGRFSGRQFSNSRSEMNVSTLELGDSALYLCASSLAGTGGGGYYEQYFGPGTRLTVT.